The 7 T cell receptor beta chains below come from one sample, sequenced in a study of T cells in women clearing cervical HPV infection. Libraries were prepared by immunoSEQ multiplex PCR; TCRdb keeps only in-frame clonotypes and omits some of them. This sample lists about 25,000 clones; its ten largest clones have roughly 6.6%. The sequencing input was blood buffy coat. The receptors here all came from a woman aged 18-69 years with a cervical HPV16 infection that either progressed to CIN3+ or cleared (not recorded which).

The covered CDR3 bases are TGTGCCATCAGTGAGTCGAAACCCCCAGCGGGATCCAGAGATACG. This codes for CAISESKPPAGSRDT. The complete CDR3 sequence is CAISESKPPAGSRDTQYF. This chain joins TRBV10-3 and TRBJ2-3; 7 bases line up with TRBD2. From the germline J gene comes the end of the CDR3, since the read stops 3 residues before it. The CDR3 length is 18 residues. Germline lookup yields CDR1 ENHRY and CDR2 SYGVKD. V dropped 0 bases and J dropped 5; count of bases not matched to a gene: 14.

In the case of this clone: The read terminates 3 residues before the CDR3 end, so the remaining end is supplied by the germline J gene. The chain employs TRBV19 and TRBJ2-4; 8 nucleotides line up with TRBD1. Germline V gives CDR1 LNHDA, CDR2 SQIVND (reference sequence). The CDR3 has 14 amino acids. CDR3 loop: CASSPRTGRQGQYF. The CDR3 bases that were read are TGTGCCAGTAGTCCCCGGACAGGGAGACAAGGT.

About this clone itself: With the read ending 3 residues before the CDR3 end, the germline J gene is used to fill in that end. This chain connects TRBV20-1 to TRBJ1-2; unclear D gene. Per the germline V gene, CDR1 is DFQATT and CDR2 is SNEGSKA (reference sequence). The length of the CDR3 is 13 residues. The CDR3 protein is CSATASEGRGYTF. The CDR3 DNA, read in part, is TGCAGTGCTACCGCTTCCGAGGGCCGGGGC.

Remarks on this clone: The read ends 3 residues shy of where the CDR3 ends; the end is completed using the germline J gene. The chain links TRBV29-1 to TRBJ2-7; TRBD1 is a possible D gene (6 bases). Per germline, CDR1 SQVTM and CDR2 ANQGSEA. Between the trimmed V and J ends, which lost 5 bases and 6 bases, there was a span of 14 bases. This CDR3 is 12 amino acids long. The sequenced part of the CDR3 DNA is TGCAGCGTTTTATTACAGGGTGGCGAG. It is translated as CSVLLQGGE. In full, the CDR3 is CSVLLQGGEQYF.

For this clone: The CDR3 extends 3 residues past the end of the read, so its final part is completed from the germline J gene. The rearrangement links TRBV20-1 to TRBJ2-3, with D tentatively TRBD2 (5 bases). Between the trimmed V and J ends, which lost 0 bases and 0 bases, there was a span of 10 bases. Germline loops: CDR1 DFQATT, CDR2 SNEGSKA (reference sequence). The CDR3 sequence is 15 residues long. This CDR3 is CSARDIAPSTDTQYF. The sequenced part of the CDR3 DNA is TGCAGTGCTAGAGATATAGCGCCTAGCACAGATACG.

In the case of this clone: The CDR3 end lies 3 residues beyond the end of the read and is filled in from the germline J gene. The gene calls are TRBV28 and TRBJ2-7; a weak D match, TRBD1 (5 bases). This CDR3 is 12 amino acids long. Germline V gene lookup returns CDR1 MDHEN and CDR2 SYDVKM. The V gene lost 5 bases and the J gene lost 6 bases, with 11 bases spanning the gap. The sequenced part of the CDR3 DNA is TGTGCCAGCAGTCAGGGCCCCCTCGAG. Translated, it gives CASSQGPLE. The whole CDR3 protein reads CASSQGPLEQYF.

As concerns this clone: The read gets to within 3 residues of the CDR3 end, and the germline J gene fills in the rest. The rearrangement links TRBV7-6 to TRBJ1-6; D is possibly TRBD1 (6 bases). Germline CDR1 SGHVS, CDR2 FNYEAQ. This CDR3 is 17 amino acids long. Trimming stripped 4 bases from V and 9 bases from J, with 22 bases between. CDR3 region: CASSSPWTHKGGSPLHF. The DNA read from the CDR3 is TGTGCCAGCAGCTCGCCCTGGACTCATAAAGGGGGTTCACCC.